The sequence of this T cell receptor (beta chain) was determined in a study of CD8+CD57+ T cells in acquired aplastic anemia. Genomic DNA acted as the template from which TCR beta VDJ combination and CDR3 sequence profiling were carried out. TCRdb re-derived calls from the reads in MiXCR, one entry per CDR3 protein. There are approximately 200,000 distinct CDR3 sequences in the sample; approximately 57% occur only once, and less than 30% lies in the top ten. For this clonotype: One end of the junction is discordant with germline, which a read error may explain.

This CDR3 comprises 13 residues. CDR1 is KGHDR, CDR2 SFDVKD, per germline. The TCR was taken from a human donor in good health. V gene TRBV24-1 combines with J gene TRBJ2-7; no firm D call. The sequenced sample consisted of sorted CD4+, CD8+, or CD8+CD57+ T cells (not recorded which) from PBMCs. CDR3 sequence (DNA): TGTGCCACTAGTGCGGTAGGGTCGCACGAGCAGTACTTC. It specifies CATSAVGSHEQYF.